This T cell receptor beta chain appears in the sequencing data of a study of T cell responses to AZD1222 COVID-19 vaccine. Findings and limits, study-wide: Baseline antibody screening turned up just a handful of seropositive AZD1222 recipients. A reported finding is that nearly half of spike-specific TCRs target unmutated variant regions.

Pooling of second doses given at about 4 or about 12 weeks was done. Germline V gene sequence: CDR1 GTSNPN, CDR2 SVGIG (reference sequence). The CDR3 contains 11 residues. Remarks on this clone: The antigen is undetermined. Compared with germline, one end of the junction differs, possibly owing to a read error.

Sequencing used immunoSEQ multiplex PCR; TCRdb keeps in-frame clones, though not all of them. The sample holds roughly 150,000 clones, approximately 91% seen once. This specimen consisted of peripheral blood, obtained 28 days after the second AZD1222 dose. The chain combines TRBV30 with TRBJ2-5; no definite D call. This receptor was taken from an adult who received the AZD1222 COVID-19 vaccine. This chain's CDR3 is CAWSVRGPPDF. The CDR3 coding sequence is TGTGCCTGGAGTGTACGCGGCCCTCCCGACTTC.